The 13 T cell receptor beta chains below come from one sample, sequenced in a study of T cells expressing NK-cell markers. TCRdb re-called the 5' RACE reads; one entry per CDR3 protein, DNA not given. This sample's clone table lists approximately 420,000 distinct CDR3 sequences. The specimen was blood T cells: a sorted CD56 or NKG2C T cell subset, CD4+ or CD8+ T cells, or bulk PBMC T cells (not recorded which). These receptors all stem from a woman in her fifties or sixties in good health.

The chain uses TRBV20-1 and TRBJ2-3; TCRdb designates TRBD2, a call that cannot be tested without DNA. The CDR3 loop spans 16 amino acids. Per the germline V gene, CDR1 is DFQATT and CDR2 is SNEGSKA (reference sequence). The CDR3 sequence is CSARVGISAGTDTQYF.

This chain connects TRBV29-1 to TRBJ1-1; TCRdb names TRBD1, which stays unverified in the absence of DNA. Germline CDR1 and CDR2: SQVTM and ANQGSEA. This CDR3 is built from 14 residues. Here the CDR3 reads CAAKEGAGQTEAFF.

The V call is TRBV5-1, the J call TRBJ1-2. The CDR3 runs 12 residues. The germline V gene has CDR1 SGHRS and CDR2 YFSETQ. This CDR3 reads CASSSSRWGYTF.

The gene calls are TRBV18 and TRBJ2-3; the TRBD2 assignment by TCRdb is unverifiable without DNA. Germline CDR1 reads KGHSH; CDR2 reads LQKENI. This CDR3 has 19 residues. The CDR3 reads CASSPLGPGISRGTDTQYF.

The V and J genes are TRBV27 and TRBJ1-5. CDR3 length: 14 residues. Germline lookup yields CDR1 MNHEY and CDR2 SMNVEV (reference sequence). CDR3: CASSFRGLGQPQHF.

V and J are TRBV7-9 and TRBJ2-3; TCRdb's D call of TRBD2 is untestable without DNA. CDR3 length: 16 amino acids. CDR1 and CDR2 (germline): SEHNR, FQNEAQ (reference sequence). CDR3 protein: CASSSKLARDTDTQYF.

The V call is TRBV10-3, the J call TRBJ2-3. Germline CDR1 is ENHRY and CDR2 is SYGVKD. The CDR3 totals 12 residues. This CDR3 reads CAAGASTDTQYF.

The V call is TRBV4-1, the J call TRBJ2-1; there is no DNA to check the TCRdb D call of TRBD2. The length of the CDR3 is 13 residues. From germline, CDR1 is MGHRA and CDR2 YSYEKL. This chain's CDR3 is CASSPLGSAEQFF.

The genes are TRBV5-1 and TRBJ2-1; TCRdb's assignment of TRBD2 cannot be checked, as there is no DNA. From germline, CDR1 is SGHRS and CDR2 YFSETQ. CDR3 length: 15 amino acids. CDR3 sequence: CASSLDSGRMNEQFF. Supplemented by reference TRBV5-1 and TRBJ2-1, the full variable domain reads KAGVTQTPRYLIKTRGQQVTLSCSPISGHRSVSWYQQTPGQGLQFLFEYFSETQRNKGNFPGRFSGRQFSNSRSEMNVSTLELGDSALYLCASSLDSGRMNEQFFGPGTRLTVL.

J is TRBJ2-1 and V is TRBV11-2; the D call from TCRdb, TRBD2, cannot be confirmed without DNA. Germline V gives CDR1 SGHAT, CDR2 FQNNGV. The CDR3 covers 16 residues. The CDR3 sequence: CASSRIAGGPGNEQFF.

The chain carries TRBV12-3 or TRBV12-4 and TRBJ2-5; TCRdb lists TRBD1, though no DNA is available to test this call. This CDR3 region has 14 residues. CDR3 in amino acids: CASRTGQVAETQYF.

This chain links TRBV20-1 with TRBJ2-1; TCRdb lists TRBD2, though no DNA is available to test this call. CDR3 size: 14 residues. Germline V gene sequence: CDR1 DFQATT, CDR2 SNEGSKA (reference sequence). CDR3 residues: CSALLGKTYNEQFF.

The V gene is TRBV7-2, the J gene TRBJ2-1; the D call of TRBD2 rests on TCRdb alone, since no DNA is present to check it. Germline CDR1 and CDR2: SGHTA and FQGNSA. The length of the CDR3 is 12 residues. The CDR3 sequence: CASLASYNEQFF.